This T cell receptor (beta chain) was identified during a study of cytomegalovirus exposure and HLA in healthy donors. Broader study findings: The study listed some 160 cytomegalovirus-associated TCR beta chains. CMV serostatus was the sole immune exposure information available.

PCR employed 60 Vbeta and 13 Jbeta primers. Generated by immunoSEQ multiplex PCR, the TCRdb table keeps only in-frame clones and is missing some. The sample has around 150,000 clones; about 85% are singletons. Regarding this clone: Its antigen is unidentified.

The V segment lost 8 bases and the J segment 14 bases; nucleotides outside the gene matches: 12. Germline-derived CDR1 and CDR2 are MNHNS and SASEGT. The CDR3 sequence is 12 residues long. The chain combines TRBV6-1 with TRBJ2-3, with 8 positions matching TRBD2. Material for sequencing was PBMCs. The clonotype was recovered from a human donor in good health. The CDR3 DNA follows: TGTGCCAGCGTCGTTGTGAGCGGGGGCCCGTATTTT. Its protein is CASVVVSGGPYF.